This TCR beta chain was sequenced for a study of T cell changes during pregnancy in multiple sclerosis. The repertoire was sequenced with immunoSEQ multiplex PCR; TCRdb's copy has only in-frame clones and lacks some. The table lists approximately 99,000 clones, 90% of them singletons, with roughly 0.77% in the top ten. V was cut by 2 bases and J by 11 bases, with 15 bases left in between. The CDR3 totals 13 residues. Germline lookup yields CDR1 MNHEY and CDR2 SVGAGI. The material sequenced was peripheral blood, taken in the second trimester of pregnancy. The sequence was collected from a female donor in good health, enrolled as a control in a pregnancy study. V usage is TRBV6-5 and J usage is TRBJ1-1; D is possibly TRBD1 (6 bases). The CDR3 bases are TGTGCCAGCAGTTACCGAGATTCAGGGGCGGCTTTCTTT. This translates into CASSYRDSGAAFF.